Each of the 14 T cell receptor beta chains below was sequenced from the same sample in a study of OX40 agonist ivuxolimab in advanced cancers. Libraries were prepared by immunoSEQ multiplex PCR; TCRdb keeps only in-frame clonotypes and omits some of them. Of tens of thousands of clones in the sample, roughly 79% were seen once. The specimen was CD4+ or CD8+ T cells sorted from blood, collected in a trial of the OX40 agonist ivuxolimab. These receptors were obtained from an adult with an advanced solid tumor such as melanoma, head and neck, liver or kidney cancer.

In this sample, this clone turned up once. This chain links TRBV28 with TRBJ2-1; a possible D gene is TRBD1 (6 bases). The CDR3 sequence is 16 residues long. Germline V lookup: CDR1 MDHEN, CDR2 SYDVKM. V was clipped by 5 bases and J by 4 bases, with 18 bases between them. The DNA for the CDR3 is TGTGCCAGCAGTCCCGCCGACGACAGGTTTTACAATGAGCAGTTCTTC. It specifies CASSPADDRFYNEQFF. The full variable domain, its missing parts supplied by reference TRBV28 and TRBJ2-1, is DVKVTQSSRYLVKRTGEKVFLECVQDMDHENMFWYRQDPGLGLRLIYFSYDVKMKEKGDIPEGYSVSREKKERFSLILESASTNQTSMYLCASSPADDRFYNEQFFGPGTRLTVL.

This clone was detected only once. CDR3 in amino acids: CSVEEGYNQPQHF. Here the CDR3 DNA reads TGCAGCGTTGAAGAAGGGTACAATCAGCCCCAGCATTTT. V gene TRBV29-1 combines with J gene TRBJ1-5; D call uncertain. This CDR3 is built from 13 residues. In germline, CDR1 is SQVTM, CDR2 ANQGSEA. Trimming removed 0 bases at V and 3 bases at J, with 6 bases between.

A single count supports this clone. CDR3 residues: CASSLRRAGVDEQFF. CDR3 sequence (DNA): TGTGCCAGCAGCTTAAGGAGAGCGGGAGTCGATGAGCAGTTCTTC. The J gene is TRBJ2-1, the V gene TRBV11-3; 8 positions agree with TRBD2. The length of the CDR3 is 15 residues. Germline V gene sequence: CDR1 SGHNT, CDR2 YENEEA. J lost 8 bases, V lost 2 bases, and 8 bases had no gene match.

The genes are TRBV6-6 and TRBJ2-5; TRBD2 is a possible D gene (5 bases). This CDR3 region has 13 residues. The germline V gene encodes CDR1 MNHNY and CDR2 SVGAGI (reference sequence). The V end was cut by 8 bases, the J end by 4 bases, with 14 bases between. The CDR3 nucleotides read TGTGCCAGCGACGGGATCCCAGGAGAGACCCAGTACTTC. As protein: CASDGIPGETQYF.

V gene TRBV11-2 combines with J gene TRBJ2-7; no clear D gene. This CDR3 comprises 12 residues. Germline values: CDR1 SGHAT, CDR2 FQNNGV. Trimming took off 4 bases at V and 0 bases at J, with 4 bases between the two ends. For the CDR3, the DNA is TGTGCCAGCAGCTCCCTCTCCTACGAGCAGTACTTC. This gives the protein CASSSLSYEQYF.

V gene TRBV28 combines with J gene TRBJ1-4, with unresolved D. Trimming removed 9 bases from V and 6 bases from J, with 11 bases in between. This CDR3 spans 12 amino acids. Germline V gene lookup returns CDR1 MDHEN and CDR2 SYDVKM. CDR3 DNA sequence: TGTGCCAGTGGTGTGGTTTATGAAAAACTGTTTTTT. Its translation is CASGVVYEKLFF.

The CDR3 is CASSLGRAVNQPQHF. The CDR3 nucleotides are TGTGCCAGCAGCTTGGGTAGGGCTGTAAATCAGCCCCAGCATTTT. The rearrangement links TRBV5-4 to TRBJ1-5, with D unclear. The V end lost 0 bases, the J end lost 4 bases, and 11 bases lay between the germline ends. The CDR3 is 15 amino acids. Germline V lookup: CDR1 SGHNT, CDR2 YYREEE (reference sequence).

This chain uses TRBV5-1 with TRBJ2-4; no definite D call. The CDR3 runs to 15 residues. V was clipped by 4 bases and J by 1 base, with 12 bases between them. Germline CDR1 is SGHRS and CDR2 is YFSETQ. For the CDR3, the DNA is TGCGCCAGCAGCAAAGAATCAATGGCCAAAAACATTCAGTACTTC. Amino acid sequence: CASSKESMAKNIQYF.

The chain recombines TRBV4-1 with TRBJ2-7; D unresolved. From germline, CDR1 is MGHRA and CDR2 YSYEKL. The CDR3 covers 11 residues. Trimming stripped 4 bases from V and 7 bases from J, with 8 bases between. CDR3: CASSRGAEQYF. CDR3 coding DNA: TGCGCCAGCAGCCGCGGAGCGGAGCAGTACTTC.

The chain has TRBV2 and TRBJ2-7, with D perhaps TRBD1 or TRBD2 (5 bases each). Trimming removed 3 bases from V and 3 bases from J, with 9 bases in between. Germline lookup yields CDR1 SNHLY and CDR2 FYNNEI. CDR3 length equals 13 residues. The CDR3: CASSERGRYEQYF. In nucleotides, the CDR3 is TGTGCCAGCAGTGAGAGGGGACGCTACGAGCAGTACTTC.

This clone was counted between two and nine times. This sequence joins TRBV4-2 and TRBJ1-2; D is perhaps TRBD1 (6 bases). V was cut by 0 bases and J by 4 bases, with 21 bases left in between. The germline gives CDR1 LGHNA, CDR2 YNFKEQ. The CDR3 covers 18 residues. The CDR3 spells CASSQDILSGLGGYGYTF. The CDR3 DNA reads as TGTGCCAGCAGCCAAGACATTCTTTCGGGGCTAGGGGGCTATGGCTACACCTTC.

V usage is TRBV6-5 and J usage is TRBJ1-2; TRBD1 might be the D (5 bases). CDR3 length: 14 amino acids. V was clipped by 0 bases and J by 8 bases, with 13 bases between them. Per the germline V gene, CDR1 is MNHEY and CDR2 is SVGAGI. CDR3 protein: CASSYSYGTMGYTF. CDR3 nucleotide sequence: TGTGCCAGCAGTTACTCGTACGGGACTATGGGCTACACCTTC.

V and J are TRBV11-3 and TRBJ2-3, with 10 bases fitting TRBD2. This CDR3 region has 16 residues. The V gene end was trimmed by 1 base and the J gene end by 1 base; junction bases not matched to a gene: 2. Germline lookup yields CDR1 SGHNT and CDR2 YENEEA. Written as DNA, the CDR3 is TGTGCCAGCAGCTTAGTTGGGACTAGCGGCACAGATACGCAGTATTTT. Translation: CASSLVGTSGTDTQYF.

This chain links TRBV6-5 with TRBJ2-2, with a weak D call TRBD2 (5 bases). The CDR3 contains 14 residues. V was trimmed by 2 bases and J by 1 base, leaving 5 bases between them. CDR1 is MNHEY and CDR2 is SVGAGI in the germline V gene. The CDR3 reads CASSYGRNTGELFF. CDR3 in DNA: TGTGCCAGCAGTTACGGGAGGAACACCGGGGAGCTGTTTTTT.